The 12 T cell receptor beta chains reported below all come from one sample, sequenced in a study of neurological immune-mediated disorders. TCRdb passed the 5' RACE reads through MiXCR, listing each CDR3 protein once. The sample lists under 70,000 distinct CDR3 sequences, around 3.6% occurring once. Sample: PBMCs. These receptors were taken from a woman in her twenties or thirties with multiple sclerosis.

This clonotype was detected many times. The chain has TRBV6-2 or TRBV6-3 and TRBJ1-2; TRBD1 is a possible D gene (5 bases). CDR1 MNHEY and CDR2 SVGEGT come from the germline V gene. Trimming took 6 bases from V and 4 from J, leaving 9 bases between them. The length of the CDR3 is 12 residues. Written as DNA, the CDR3 is TGTGCCAGCAGGCCCGACAGCTATGGCTACACCTTC. It codes for CASRPDSYGYTF.

In this sample, this clonotype turned up many times. The chain couples TRBV28 to TRBJ2-3, with 9 bases matching TRBD1. The V segment lost 6 bases and the J segment 3 bases; nucleotides outside the gene matches: 1. This CDR3 has 13 residues. CDR1 MDHEN and CDR2 SYDVKM come from the germline V gene. The CDR3 DNA reads as TGTGCCAGCAGAGGGACAGGGACAGATACGCAGTATTTT. It specifies CASRGTGTDTQYF.

The sample holds many counts of this clonotype. The rearrangement uses TRBV7-9 and TRBJ2-6; a weak D match, TRBD1 (7 bases). CDR1 and CDR2 (germline): SEHNR, FQNEAQ (reference sequence). The CDR3 totals 16 residues. Trimming removed 1 base at V and 2 bases at J, with 9 bases between. Here the CDR3 reads CASSLVRGAGANVLTF. The CDR3 DNA sequence: TGTGCCAGCAGCTTAGTCAGGGGGGCTGGGGCCAACGTCCTGACTTTC.

There are many counts of this clonotype. The chain recombines TRBV3-1 with TRBJ1-2; the D is unclear. The germline V and J ends were trimmed by 4 bases and 5 bases, with 14 bases remaining between them. CDR3 length: 14 residues. From germline, CDR1 is LGHDT and CDR2 YNNKEL (reference sequence). In DNA, the CDR3 is TGTGCCAGCAGCCTGACCGGGGTTAAATATGGCTACACCTTC. Translated: CASSLTGVKYGYTF.

This clonotype was counted many times. At one end the junction does not follow the germline gene, possibly because of a read error. The chain has TRBV27 and TRBJ1-5; possible D gene TRBD1, 5 bases. CDR1 is MNHEY, CDR2 SMNVEV, per germline (reference sequence). The CDR3 sequence is 13 residues long. Here the CDR3 DNA reads TGTGCCAGCAATGCATCAGGGTATCAGCCCCAGAATTTT. Protein sequence: CASNASGYQPQNF.

The table lists this clonotype with many counts. The chain carries TRBV5-1 and TRBJ2-3; 8 bases are a match to TRBD1. This CDR3 comprises 13 residues. The germline V gene has CDR1 SGHRS and CDR2 YFSETQ. The V and J ends lost 2 bases and 4 bases, in that order; junction bases with no gene match: 0. The CDR3 region has the DNA TGCGCCAGCAGCTTACAGGGGGCAGATACGCAGTATTTT. Translation gives CASSLQGADTQYF.

This clonotype was observed many times. The gene calls are TRBV10-3 and TRBJ1-2; D uncertain. Germline CDR1 and CDR2: ENHRY and SYGVKD. Trimming took 4 bases from V and 6 from J, leaving 15 bases between them. There are 14 residues in the CDR3. The CDR3 region is CAISAGISFNGYTF. Here the CDR3 DNA reads TGTGCCATCAGTGCCGGGATTTCCTTTAATGGCTACACCTTC.

This clonotype has ten or more counts. V gene TRBV6-5 combines with J gene TRBJ1-2; maybe TRBD1 (5 bases). The CDR3 loop spans 13 amino acids. The V end was cut by 2 bases, the J end by 8 bases, with 12 bases between. Germline assignment: CDR1 MNHEY and CDR2 SVGAGI. The CDR3 here is CASSYGGPDGYTF. The DNA for the CDR3 is TGTGCCAGCAGTTACGGGGGTCCGGACGGCTACACCTTC.

This clonotype was counted ten times or more. The J gene is TRBJ2-2, the V gene TRBV9; D is perhaps TRBD2 (7 bases). Trimming shortened V by 4 bases and J by 0 bases, and 16 bases separated the two germline ends. This CDR3 comprises 17 residues. Germline CDR1 is SGDLS and CDR2 is YYNGEE. The CDR3 region has the DNA TGTGCCAGCAGCTCCCGGAGGGGGGGGACGAACACCGGGGAGCTGTTTTTT. It translates to CASSSRRGGTNTGELFF.

This clonotype has a count of ten or more. The rearrangement joins TRBV20-1 to TRBJ2-1; 10 bases line up with TRBD2. CDR3 length: 16 residues. Losses at the gene ends were 2 bases for V and 7 bases for J; bases not matched to a gene: 11. From germline, CDR1 is DFQATT and CDR2 SNEGSKA (reference sequence). The CDR3 DNA reads as TGCAGTGCTAGAATATACGGACTAGCGGACAAAAATGAGCAGTTCTTC. Encoded protein: CSARIYGLADKNEQFF.

This clonotype was detected ten times or more. The gene calls are TRBV18 and TRBJ1-5; D gene uncertain. V lost 3 bases and J 10 bases, leaving 1 base between the germline ends. Germline loops: CDR1 KGHSH, CDR2 LQKENI. This CDR3 has 9 amino acids. CDR3 in DNA: TGTGCCAGCTCACCCCCCCAGCATTTT. Translation gives CASSPPQHF.

This clonotype was detected many times. The chain recombines TRBV6-2 or TRBV6-3 with TRBJ2-7; TRBD2 matches at 7 bases. The V and J ends lost 0 bases and 6 bases, in that order; junction bases with no gene match: 11. CDR3 size: 16 residues. Per the germline V gene, CDR1 is MNHEY and CDR2 is SVGEGT. The CDR3 DNA reads TGTGCCAGCAGTTACTCGATGGTGGGAGGGCCCGGCGAGCAGTACTTC. It codes for CASSYSMVGGPGEQYF.